This passage covers 14 T cell receptor beta chains from one sample sequenced in a study of monozygotic twins with inflammatory bowel disease. From the 5' RACE reads, TCRdb lists one entry per CDR3 protein and no DNA. The data include just over 300,000 distinct CDR3 sequences; the top ten clones carry less than 6.5%. Material: blood. The receptors originated from a human donor with ulcerative colitis or Crohn's disease, or a healthy co-twin of an affected twin (not recorded which).

The V gene is TRBV12-3 or TRBV12-4, the J gene TRBJ1-2; the TCRdb D gene call, TRBD1, has no DNA to confirm it. The CDR3 totals 13 residues. CDR3 sequence reads: CASSLGIYYGYTF.

V usage is TRBV6-5 and J usage is TRBJ2-7. CDR1 is MNHEY and CDR2 is SVGAGI in the germline V gene. There are 15 residues in the CDR3. The chain's CDR3 is CASSYSSSRIYEQYF.

The rearrangement uses TRBV4-3 and TRBJ2-2; TCRdb lists TRBD1, though no DNA is available to test this call. The germline gives CDR1 LGHNA, CDR2 YSLEER. The CDR3 runs 17 residues. CDR3 protein: CASSLIPGTGKAGELFF.

The chain has TRBV11-2 and TRBJ1-6; with no DNA, the TCRdb D assignment of TRBD1 cannot be verified. In germline, CDR1 is SGHAT, CDR2 FQNNGV. CDR3 size: 15 residues. The CDR3 spells CASRQPGTGVSPLHF.

The rearrangement joins TRBV7-9 to TRBJ2-2. Germline loops: CDR1 SEHNR, CDR2 FQNEAQ (reference sequence). The CDR3 contains 15 residues. This CDR3 reads CASSLGLTNTGELFF.

This chain links TRBV5-1 with TRBJ2-3. CDR3 size: 16 residues. CDR1 SGHRS and CDR2 YFSETQ come from the germline V gene. CDR3 residues: CASSSIGFGAPDTQYF.

The chain's CDR3 is CATSAVSGYNEQFF. This chain joins TRBV24-1 and TRBJ2-1; the D call from TCRdb, TRBD2, cannot be confirmed without DNA. The CDR3 loop spans 14 amino acids. CDR1 and CDR2 from the germline V gene are KGHDR and SFDVKD.

The chain has TRBV9 and TRBJ2-7. This CDR3 has 13 amino acids. The germline CDR1 and CDR2 sequences are SGDLS and YYNGEE. The CDR3 sequence is CASSASQTARQYF.

The chain uses TRBV2 and TRBJ2-1. The CDR3 has 11 amino acids. Germline loops: CDR1 SNHLY, CDR2 FYNNEI. CDR3 region: CASSRDGEQFF. Using reference TRBV2 and TRBJ2-1 for the parts outside the CDR3, the full variable domain is EPEVTQTPSHQVTQMGQEVILRCVPISNHLYFYWYRQILGQKVEFLVSFYNNEISEKSEIFDDQFSVERPDGSNFTLKIRSTKLEDSAMYFCASSRDGEQFFGPGTRLTVL.

CDR3 loop: CASSQAGTVSYEQYF. The chain employs TRBV14 and TRBJ2-7; TCRdb indicates TRBD1, and absent DNA this call remains unverified. The CDR3 sequence is 15 residues long. Germline CDR1 and CDR2: SGHDN and FVKESK.

The chain carries TRBV3-1 and TRBJ1-1. The CDR3 spans 13 residues. Germline V gives CDR1 LGHDT, CDR2 YNNKEL (reference sequence). CDR3 loop: CASSQVYYTEAFF.

The chain carries TRBV12-3 or TRBV12-4 and TRBJ2-1; without DNA, the TCRdb call of TRBD1 cannot be checked. CDR3 size: 13 residues. This CDR3 reads CASNLRQYNEQFF.

This rearrangement joins TRBV11-2 to TRBJ2-1; TCRdb picks TRBD2, but there is no DNA to check that call. Germline V gene data show CDR1 as SGHAT and CDR2 as FQNNGV. This CDR3 comprises 15 residues. The CDR3: CASSLLAALVDEQFF.

CDR3: CASSLGFLTGLSYNEQFF. The rearrangement joins TRBV5-8 to TRBJ2-1; TCRdb indicates TRBD2, and absent DNA this call remains unverified. The germline gives CDR1 SGHTS, CDR2 YDEGEE. The CDR3 is 18 amino acids.